The 28 T cell receptor beta chains listed next were all sequenced from one sample in a study of T cells after yellow fever vaccination. Via MiXCR, TCRdb re-called the 5' RACE reads, giving one row per CDR3 protein. The table has about 45,000 distinct CDR3 sequences, 6.8% seen once. Specimen: CD8+ T cells not binding an NS4B(214-222) dextramer, sorted from PBMCs, collected 45 days after the yellow fever booster vaccination. The receptors were gathered from a man younger than 40 who received the YFV17D yellow fever vaccine.

This clonotype was seen at least ten times. The chain is built from TRBV15 and TRBJ2-3, with 10 bases identical to TRBD1. This CDR3 is built from 16 residues. CDR1 is LNHNV, CDR2 YYDKDF, per germline (reference sequence). The V and J ends lost 4 bases and 4 bases, in that order; junction bases with no gene match: 8. CDR3 sequence: CATSTSRDRGPDTQYF. CDR3 DNA: TGTGCCACCAGCACAAGCCGGGACAGGGGACCAGATACGCAGTATTTT.

This clonotype was counted ten times or more. V is TRBV4-3 and J is TRBJ2-2, with a possible D match to TRBD1 (6 bases). The CDR3 sequence is 15 residues long. Germline values: CDR1 LGHNA, CDR2 YSLEER. V was cut by 1 base and J by 2 bases, with 8 bases left in between. The CDR3 nucleotides read TGCGCCAGCAGCCAAGGGGGGCTAAACACCGGGGAGCTGTTTTTT. It specifies CASSQGGLNTGELFF.

At least ten counts were recorded for this clonotype. The chain combines TRBV6-2 or TRBV6-3 with TRBJ2-2; D is possibly TRBD1 (6 bases). The CDR3 length is 15 residues. CDR1 MNHEY and CDR2 SVGEGT come from the germline V gene. V was pared by 2 bases and J by 5 bases, with 12 bases between. This CDR3 is CASSYVGAGTGELFF. The CDR3 DNA reads as TGTGCCAGCAGTTACGTGGGGGCCGGGACCGGGGAGCTGTTTTTT.

This clonotype was seen ten or more times. The chain couples TRBV7-2 to TRBJ2-1; D remains ambiguous. Germline CDR1 reads SGHTA; CDR2 reads FQGNSA. V was shortened by 2 bases and J by 8 bases, with 7 bases between the two germline ends. CDR3 length equals 12 residues. CDR3 residues: CASSLKAHEQFF. In DNA form, the CDR3 reads TGTGCCAGCAGCTTAAAGGCGCATGAGCAGTTCTTC.

This clonotype was counted ten times or more. The gene calls are TRBV20-1 and TRBJ2-5; D is unresolved. Germline V gives CDR1 DFQATT, CDR2 SNEGSKA (reference sequence). The CDR3 is 13 amino acids. The V end was cut by 0 bases, the J end by 7 bases, with 12 bases between. CDR3: CSARDGFPGTQYF. Written as DNA, the CDR3 is TGCAGTGCTAGAGATGGGTTCCCCGGGACCCAGTACTTC.

At least ten counts were recorded for this clonotype. The V call is TRBV4-2, the J call TRBJ2-1, with TRBD2 matching 10 bases. V lost 3 bases to trimming and J lost 3 bases; unmatched junction nucleotides: 5. The germline V gene has CDR1 LGHNA and CDR2 YNFKEQ. The CDR3 is made up of 16 amino acids. The CDR3 nucleotides are TGTGCCAGCAGCCATGCCGGGACTAGCGTCTACAATGAGCAGTTCTTC. Residues: CASSHAGTSVYNEQFF.

This clonotype was detected many times. The chain recombines TRBV11-2 with TRBJ1-1, with D unclear. Germline CDR1 and CDR2: SGHAT and FQNNGV. V lost 2 bases, J lost 5 bases, and 9 bases lay in between. This CDR3 contains 13 residues. CDR3 in DNA: TGTGCCAGCAGCTTAAGAGTTCGGACTGAAGCTTTCTTT. Translation: CASSLRVRTEAFF.

With regard to this clonotype: A much more abundant neighbour one base away suggests this may be a read error. The V call is TRBV7-8, the J call TRBJ2-7, with D tentatively TRBD2 (6 bases). Germline V lookup: CDR1 SGHVS, CDR2 FQNEAQ. The CDR3 runs to 14 residues. The CDR3 protein is CASSLSGGGYERYF. The DNA of the CDR3 is TGTGCCAGCAGCTTATCTGGGGGAGGTTACGAGCGGTACTTC.

The genes are TRBV5-2 and TRBJ2-3; the D segment call TRBD2 is taken from the table without a DNA check. TRBV5-2 is marked as a pseudogene. The CDR3 totals 15 residues. CDR3 nucleotide sequence: TGTGCCATGGGCCCCGGGACTAGCGGGGGAGATACGCAGTATTTT. It translates to CAMGPGTSGGDTQYF.

This clonotype came up many times. V usage is TRBV24-1 and J usage is TRBJ2-3; TRBD2 matches at 12 bases. CDR1 KGHDR and CDR2 SFDVKD come from the germline V gene. The length of the CDR3 is 15 residues. The trim removed 9 bases at V and 3 bases at J, leaving 6 bases unmatched. CDR3 in DNA: TGTGCCACCGATGCCGGGACTAGCGGGACAGATACGCAGTATTTT. Translated: CATDAGTSGTDTQYF.

This clonotype came up many times. The gene calls are TRBV20-1 and TRBJ2-7; no clear D. The CDR3 runs to 15 residues. Per the germline V gene, CDR1 is DFQATT and CDR2 is SNEGSKA (reference sequence). Between the trimmed V and J ends, which lost 6 bases and 6 bases, there was a span of 24 bases. The CDR3 loop reads CSATPPGQSRSEQYF. The CDR3 DNA reads as TGCAGTGCCACCCCCCCTGGGCAGTCCCGCTCCGAGCAGTACTTC.

In this sample, this clonotype turned up many times. This chain links TRBV6-2 or TRBV6-3 with TRBJ2-7; D is possibly TRBD1 (5 bases). CDR1 is MNHEY, CDR2 SVGEGT, per germline. V was clipped by 0 bases and J by 2 bases, with 8 bases between them. This CDR3 has 14 residues. The DNA for the CDR3 is TGTGCCAGCAGTTACTCAAAAGGGGCCTACGAGCAGTACTTC. Translation gives CASSYSKGAYEQYF.

This clonotype was counted many times. This sequence joins TRBV11-2 and TRBJ2-5, with D maybe TRBD2 (6 bases). The V end was cut by 5 bases, the J end by 0 bases, with 22 bases between. This CDR3 comprises 18 residues. The germline CDR1 and CDR2 sequences are SGHAT and FQNNGV. The CDR3 loop reads CASSPEGSGGEYQETQYF. CDR3 sequence (DNA): TGTGCCAGCAGCCCGGAGGGGAGTGGAGGAGAGTACCAAGAGACCCAGTACTTC. Drawing the rest from reference TRBV11-2 and TRBJ2-5, the complete variable domain is EAGVAQSPRYKIIEKRQSVAFWCNPISGHATLYWYQQILGQGPKLLIQFQNNGVVDDSQLPKDRFSAERLKGVDSTLKIQPAKLEDSAVYLCASSPEGSGGEYQETQYFGPGTRLLVL.

There are many counts of this clonotype. The CDR3 DNA follows: TGCGCCAGCAGCCCGTATGAGCGGGAGGGGAATGAGCAGTTCTTC. As protein: CASSPYEREGNEQFF. The rearrangement links TRBV4-3 to TRBJ2-1; the match to TRBD2 covers 10 bases. V was clipped by 4 bases and J by 7 bases; unmatched bases: 7. Looked up from germline, CDR1 is LGHNA and CDR2 is YSLEER. The CDR3 length is 15 residues.

This clonotype was detected ten times or more. The chain uses TRBV10-3 and TRBJ1-5; D may be TRBD1 (6 bases). V lost 5 bases and J 6 bases, leaving 11 bases between the germline ends. Germline V lookup: CDR1 ENHRY, CDR2 SYGVKD. This CDR3 contains 13 residues. In nucleotides, the CDR3 is TGTGCCATCAGTACAGGGATCGGTCAGCCCCAGCATTTT. Translated, it gives CAISTGIGQPQHF.

The table lists this clonotype with many counts. The rearrangement joins TRBV5-1 to TRBJ1-5; TRBD1 aligns across 7 bases. Germline V gene lookup returns CDR1 SGHRS and CDR2 YFSETQ. The V segment lost 3 bases and the J segment 0 bases; nucleotides outside the gene matches: 3. CDR3 length: 15 amino acids. CDR3 sequence: CASSWGQNSNQPQHF. DNA for the CDR3: TGCGCCAGCAGCTGGGGACAGAATAGCAATCAGCCCCAGCATTTT.

This clonotype was detected ten times or more. The chain links TRBV19 to TRBJ1-1; the D is unclear. There are 11 residues in the CDR3. Germline assignment: CDR1 LNHDA and CDR2 SQIVND (reference sequence). The V end was cut by 7 bases, the J end by 0 bases, with 3 bases between. CDR3 residues: CASTVNTEAFF. The CDR3 nucleotides read TGTGCCAGTACCGTGAACACTGAAGCTTTCTTT.

Many counts were recorded for this clonotype. The rearrangement uses TRBV7-3 and TRBJ2-1; possible D gene TRBD1, 5 bases. CDR3 length: 12 amino acids. From germline, CDR1 is SGHTA and CDR2 FQGTGA. The V end lost 4 bases, the J end lost 10 bases, and 11 bases lay between the germline ends. The CDR3 here is CASSSPSGEQFF. The DNA of the CDR3 is TGTGCCAGCAGCTCCCCCTCAGGGGAGCAGTTCTTC.

With regard to this clonotype: One base away lies a much larger clone, so this may be a sequencing read error. The chain carries TRBV20-1 and TRBJ2-1; 9 bases align to TRBD2. The CDR3 covers 15 residues. Germline CDR1 is DFQATT and CDR2 is SNEGSKA (reference sequence). The CDR3 bases are TGCATTGCGCCTGTAGCGGGAGAGTTTTACAATGAGCAGTTCTTC. This translates into CIAPVAGEFYNEQFF.

This clonotype was seen repeatedly, ten times or more. This chain joins TRBV5-5 and TRBJ1-1, with D unresolved. CDR3 length: 15 residues. Germline CDR1 reads SGHKS; CDR2 reads YYEKEE (reference sequence). Deletions cut 0 bases from V and 0 bases from J, with 9 bases between. CDR3 DNA sequence: TGTGCCAGCAGCTTGGTTTCGGGGATGAACACTGAAGCTTTCTTT. Translation: CASSLVSGMNTEAFF.

This clonotype was observed a handful of times. This chain joins TRBV30 and TRBJ1-3, with D hard to call. V gave up 6 bases and J gave up 4 bases, with 16 bases separating them. Germline lookup yields CDR1 GTSNPN and CDR2 SVGIG (reference sequence). There are 14 residues in the CDR3. The CDR3 sequence: CACLSLDMGNTIYF. The DNA of the CDR3 is TGTGCCTGTCTCTCCTTAGACATGGGAAACACCATATATTTT.

In its sample, this clonotype was seen once. This rearrangement joins TRBV3-1 to TRBJ2-5; D uncertain. Germline CDR1 is LGHDT and CDR2 is YNNKEL (reference sequence). V was cut by 11 bases and J by 4 bases, with 23 bases left in between. The CDR3 extends over 15 amino acids. CDR3 in amino acids: CACTKPGPWRETQYF. The CDR3 nucleotides are TGTGCCTGCACCAAACCGGGCCCTTGGAGAGAGACCCAGTACTTC.

This clonotype was detected many times. This chain links TRBV7-9 with TRBJ2-7, with 9 bases matching TRBD1. The CDR3 has 14 amino acids. Germline CDR1 and CDR2: SEHNR and FQNEAQ (reference sequence). Germline trimming cut 5 bases from V and 5 bases from J; bases unmatched to any gene: 7. The CDR3 DNA reads as TGTGCCAGCAGCCCGGGACAGGGACCCGACGAGCAGTACTTC. Amino acid sequence: CASSPGQGPDEQYF.

This clonotype has ten or more counts. This chain links TRBV29-1 with TRBJ2-1, with D hard to call. The CDR3 is 11 residues long. Germline V gene data show CDR1 as SQVTM and CDR2 as ANQGSEA. V lost 6 bases, J lost 6 bases, and 9 bases lay in between. The CDR3 region has the DNA TGCAGCGTCGAGTGGCGCAATGAGCAGTTCTTC. Its translation is CSVEWRNEQFF.

In its sample, this clonotype was seen many times. The rearrangement joins TRBV14 to TRBJ1-4; maybe TRBD1 (6 bases). The CDR3 contains 14 residues. Trimming took 1 base from V and 8 from J, leaving 11 bases between them. The germline V gene has CDR1 SGHDN and CDR2 FVKESK. CDR3 protein: CASSQVQGNEKLFF. CDR3 bases: TGTGCCAGCAGCCAAGTTCAGGGGAACGAAAAACTGTTTTTT.

This clonotype was detected many times. The V gene is TRBV7-2, the J gene TRBJ2-3; D remains ambiguous. V shed 1 base and J shed 2 bases, with 13 bases lying between them. CDR3 size: 16 residues. In germline, CDR1 is SGHTA, CDR2 FQGNSA. The CDR3 region has the DNA TGTGCCAGCAGCTTAGGGTGGGAACCGGTCACAGATACGCAGTATTTT. The encoded protein is CASSLGWEPVTDTQYF.

The chain couples TRBV20-1 to TRBJ2-7; no definite D call. With 5 bases removed from V and 7 bases from J, the gap between germline ends came to 18 bases. Germline CDR1 and CDR2: DFQATT and SNEGSKA (reference sequence). This CDR3 spans 13 amino acids. The CDR3 DNA reads TGCAGTGCTCCCGAGCCGGAATTGGGAGAGCAGTACTTC. As protein: CSAPEPELGEQYF.

Worth noting for this clonotype: Given a much more abundant clone one base away, this may be a read error. The chain carries TRBV4-3 and TRBJ2-5; perhaps TRBD2 as D (6 bases). V lost 0 bases to trimming and J lost 0 bases, with 8 bases between them. From germline, CDR1 is LGHNA and CDR2 YSLEER. This CDR3 region has 15 residues. The CDR3 protein is CASSQDIADQETQYF. In DNA, the CDR3 is TGCGCCAGCAGCCAAGATATAGCGGACCAAGAGACCCAGTACTTC.